The 16 T cell receptor beta chains below all came from one sample that was sequenced in a study of cytomegalovirus exposure and HLA in healthy donors. Amplification used 60 Vbeta primers and 13 Jbeta primers. Assay: immunoSEQ multiplex PCR; the TCRdb copy retains only in-frame clones and omits some. This table has under 150,000 clones, around four fifths appearing once. Sequencing used PBMCs. These receptors all stem from a boy between 10 and 17 years old in good health and CMV-seronegative.

This sequence joins TRBV6-1 and TRBJ1-5; TRBD1 is a possible D gene (5 bases). V lost 2 bases and J lost 7, with 18 bases in between. The germline V gene has CDR1 MNHNS and CDR2 SASEGT. There are 16 residues in the CDR3. CDR3 in amino acids: CASSEKVREDIQPQHF. CDR3 DNA: TGTGCCAGCAGTGAAAAAGTCAGGGAGGATATACAGCCCCAGCATTTT.

DNA for the CDR3: TGTGCCAGCAGCTCCATCTACGAGCAGTACTTC. Translated: CASSSIYEQYF. The V gene is TRBV7-9, the J gene TRBJ2-5, with D hard to call. The end of the DNA is better explained by TRBJ2-7, so the J call may be wrong. Germline V gives CDR1 SEHNR, CDR2 FQNEAQ (reference sequence). CDR3 size: 11 residues.

This clone was observed a single time. V is TRBV4-3 and J is TRBJ2-7; perhaps TRBD1 as D (7 bases). The CDR3 contains 14 residues. Germline CDR1 LGHNA, CDR2 YSLEER. The V end lost 4 bases, the J end lost 6 bases, and 16 bases lay between the germline ends. The CDR3 DNA follows: TGCGCCAGCAGCCTCGGCAGGGGGACTGGCGAGCAGTACTTC. The encoded protein is CASSLGRGTGEQYF.

This clone has a single count. The genes are TRBV6-6 and TRBJ1-1; 8 bases agree with TRBD1. Trimming at V came to 6 bases and at J to 1 base, leaving 7 bases not matched to a gene. The CDR3 covers 15 residues. Germline assignment: CDR1 MNHNY and CDR2 SVGAGI (reference sequence). CDR3 protein: CASRFTGGANTEAFF. CDR3 DNA: TGTGCCAGCAGATTCACAGGGGGTGCGAACACTGAAGCTTTCTTT.

To note about this clone: Sequence at one end of the junction differs from germline and may be a read error. In the same sample, other DNA sequences code for this CDR3. This sequence joins TRBV7-6 and TRBJ1-1; 9 bases are shared with TRBD1. CDR3 length: 14 residues. Germline assignment: CDR1 SGHVS and CDR2 FNYEAQ. The chain's CDR3 is CASSLGGTGRVFFF. As DNA, the CDR3 is TGCGCCAGCAGCTTGGGAGGGACAGGGAGGGTCTTCTTCTTT.

The chain carries TRBV10-3 and TRBJ2-7, with 7 bases identical to TRBD2. Per the germline V gene, CDR1 is ENHRY and CDR2 is SYGVKD. Unmatched junction bases numbered 7, after V lost 2 bases and J lost 6 bases. The CDR3 covers 14 residues. CDR3 nucleotide sequence: TGTGCCATCAGTGAGGGACTAGTGTCCCTCGAGCAGTACTTC. Its protein product is CAISEGLVSLEQYF.

This rearrangement joins TRBV15 to TRBJ2-1, with 9 nucleotides matching TRBD2. This CDR3 spans 15 amino acids. With V trimmed by 3 bases and J by 7 bases, 7 bases remained unmatched. Germline CDR1 is LNHNV and CDR2 is YYDKDF (reference sequence). This CDR3 reads CATSSRSGSGNEQFF. The CDR3 DNA is TGTGCCACCAGCAGTCGTAGCGGGAGTGGTAATGAGCAGTTCTTC. Filled out from reference TRBV15 and TRBJ2-1, the complete variable domain reads DAMVIQNPRYQVTQFGKPVTLSCSQTLNHNVMYWYQQKSSQAPKLLFHYYDKDFNNEADTPDNFQSRRPNTSFCFLDIRSPGLGDTAMYLCATSSRSGSGNEQFFGPGTRLTVL.

The chain has TRBV7-8 and TRBJ2-1; 8 nucleotides line up with TRBD2. The trim removed 6 bases at V and 14 bases at J, leaving 15 bases unmatched. The length of the CDR3 is 14 residues. Germline loops: CDR1 SGHVS, CDR2 FQNEAQ. The CDR3 DNA sequence: TGTGCCAGCAGTCGTGGCCTAGCGGGCCACGAGGAGTTCTTC. Protein: CASSRGLAGHEEFF.

The V call is TRBV7-9, the J call TRBJ1-1; D perhaps matches TRBD1 (6 bases). Germline-derived CDR1 and CDR2 are SEHNR and FQNEAQ (reference sequence). Trimming cost V 1 base and J 2 bases, with 8 bases left between them. The CDR3 length is 14 residues. The CDR3 DNA is TGTGCCAGCAGCTTAGAGGACAGAAACACTGAAGCTTTCTTT. Amino acid sequence: CASSLEDRNTEAFF.

As regards this clone: Other DNA sequences in the sample encode the same CDR3. The chain combines TRBV29-1 with TRBJ2-1; 8 nucleotides align to TRBD2. V was clipped by 6 bases and J by 0 bases; unmatched bases: 4. This CDR3 has 14 amino acids. CDR1 is SQVTM, CDR2 ANQGSEA, per germline. The CDR3 region is CSVGGRSSYNEQFF. The CDR3 region has the DNA TGCAGCGTGGGCGGGAGGAGCTCCTACAATGAGCAGTTCTTC.

CDR3 loop: CASSNPGAGEFYEQYF. DNA of the CDR3: TGTGCCAGCAGCAACCCCGGAGCAGGGGAATTTTACGAGCAGTACTTC. This chain connects TRBV7-2 to TRBJ2-7; TRBD1 is a possible D gene (6 bases). Germline V lookup: CDR1 SGHTA, CDR2 FQGNSA. V dropped 5 bases and J dropped 4 bases, with 21 bases sitting between them. The CDR3 is 16 amino acids.

V gene TRBV19 combines with J gene TRBJ1-5; 9 bases map to TRBD1. CDR3 length: 15 residues. Germline V gene data show CDR1 as LNHDA and CDR2 as SQIVND (reference sequence). The V and J ends lost 6 bases and 4 bases, in that order; junction bases with no gene match: 7. The CDR3 nucleotides are TGTGCCAGTAGCTCGGACAGGGGTTGGAATCAGCCCCAGCATTTT. It yields the protein CASSSDRGWNQPQHF.

This clone was detected once. This chain links TRBV7-2 with TRBJ1-5, with TRBD1 as a possible D gene (6 bases). The V end was cut by 3 bases, the J end by 5 bases, with 8 bases between. Germline V gene sequence: CDR1 SGHTA, CDR2 FQGNSA. The CDR3 loop spans 13 amino acids. CDR3 amino acids: CASSFRGDQPQHF. DNA of the CDR3: TGTGCCAGCAGCTTCAGGGGCGATCAGCCCCAGCATTTT. Full variable domain (outside the CDR3, taken from reference TRBV7-2 and TRBJ1-5): GAGVSQSPSNKVTEKGKDVELRCDPISGHTALYWYRQSLGQGLEFLIYFQGNSAPDKSGLPSDRFSAERTGGSVSTLTIQRTQQEDSAVYLCASSFRGDQPQHFGDGTRLSIL.

The chain combines TRBV13 with TRBJ1-1; D call uncertain. Deletions cut 2 bases from V and 4 bases from J, with 11 bases between. This CDR3 has 14 residues. The germline V gene encodes CDR1 PRHDT and CDR2 FYEKMQ (reference sequence). The chain's CDR3 is CASSLSSVGTEAFF. Written as DNA, the CDR3 is TGTGCCAGCAGCTTAAGTTCGGTTGGCACTGAAGCTTTCTTT.

This sequence joins TRBV2 and TRBJ2-3, with 8 bases fitting TRBD1. The V and J ends lost 4 bases and 4 bases, in that order; junction bases with no gene match: 7. Germline CDR1 reads SNHLY; CDR2 reads FYNNEI. This CDR3 comprises 15 residues. The CDR3, as DNA: TGTGCCAGCAGTGGCTATGCAGGGGGCTCAGATACGCAGTATTTT. It specifies CASSGYAGGSDTQYF.

The chain combines TRBV27 with TRBJ2-7; tentatively, D is TRBD1 (5 bases). In germline, CDR1 is MNHEY, CDR2 SMNVEV (reference sequence). V lost 3 bases and J 2 bases, leaving 11 bases between the germline ends. The CDR3 sequence is 14 residues long. CDR3 region: CASSFSRAAYEQYF. As DNA, the CDR3 is TGTGCCAGCAGTTTCTCCAGGGCCGCCTACGAGCAGTACTTC.